The 6 T cell receptor beta chains reported below all come from one sample, sequenced in a study of T cells in Graves' hyperthyroidism and ophthalmopathy. RNA transcripts served as the template for amplifying TCR beta CDR3 regions. In the first-round RT-PCR of the TCR CDR3, the HTBI primer set was used. MiXCR was run by TCRdb on the multiplex PCR reads, yielding one entry per CDR3 protein. The sample has roughly 380,000 distinct CDR3 sequences; around 18% are singletons. Material: blood. These receptors all come from a woman between 40 and 50 years old with Graves' ophthalmopathy.

This clonotype was counted at least ten times. V is TRBV28 and J is TRBJ2-7; maybe TRBD2 (7 bases). This CDR3 has 14 residues. Per the germline V gene, CDR1 is MDHEN and CDR2 is SYDVKM. The V end was cut by 6 bases, the J end by 6 bases, with 18 bases between. The CDR3 sequence is CASSLGGLGTEQYF. DNA of the CDR3: TGTGCCAGCAGCCTCGGGGGGCTCGGGACCGAGCAGTACTTC. Full variable domain (rest looked up from reference TRBV28 and TRBJ2-7): DVKVTQSSRYLVKRTGEKVFLECVQDMDHENMFWYRQDPGLGLRLIYFSYDVKMKEKGDIPEGYSVSREKKERFSLILESASTNQTSMYLCASSLGGLGTEQYFGPGTRLTVT.

The rearrangement uses TRBV20-1 and TRBJ1-1; unclear D gene. Germline CDR1 reads DFQATT; CDR2 reads SNEGSKA (reference sequence). Trimming left V 2 bases short and J 1 base short, with 8 bases between. The length of the CDR3 is 13 residues. CDR3 DNA: TGCAGTGCTAGATCACAGACGAACACTGAAGCTTTCTTT. Amino acids: CSARSQTNTEAFF.

The chain is built from TRBV10-3 and TRBJ2-7; D is uncertain. Per the germline V gene, CDR1 is ENHRY and CDR2 is SYGVKD. The CDR3 runs to 14 residues. The ends were cut back, 4 bases at V and 5 bases at J, with 15 bases in the middle. Here the CDR3 reads CAISVRALDDEQYF. Here the CDR3 DNA reads TGTGCCATCAGTGTAAGGGCCCTAGACGACGAGCAGTACTTC.

This clonotype was seen many times. V gene TRBV5-1 combines with J gene TRBJ2-7, with TRBD1 as a possible D gene (6 bases). The CDR3 loop spans 14 amino acids. Germline V gene sequence: CDR1 SGHRS, CDR2 YFSETQ. V lost 4 bases and J lost 3, with 14 bases in between. CDR3 protein: CASSKQGMGYEQYF. The CDR3 region has the DNA TGCGCCAGCAGCAAACAGGGCATGGGCTACGAGCAGTACTTC.

This clonotype was seen at least ten times. The rearrangement uses TRBV2 and TRBJ2-7, with 8 positions matching TRBD1. J was trimmed by 1 base and V by 2 bases; bases with no gene match: 4. The length of the CDR3 is 15 residues. Germline CDR1 and CDR2: SNHLY and FYNNEI. The CDR3 is CASSERGQGSYEQYF. CDR3 sequence (DNA): TGTGCCAGCAGTGAAAGAGGACAGGGATCCTACGAGCAGTACTTC.

This clonotype was seen many times. The chain employs TRBV20-1 and TRBJ1-1; D uncertain. The CDR3 runs 13 residues. V was clipped by 6 bases and J by 7 bases, with 18 bases between them. Germline V CDR1 and CDR2: DFQATT, SNEGSKA (reference sequence). CDR3 coding DNA: TGCAGTGCCCCGACCCCAATGAACCGTGAAGCTTTCTTT. Translation gives CSAPTPMNREAFF.